The TCR beta chain under discussion was sequenced for a study of a mutant IDH1 vaccine in newly diagnosed glioma. Time point indicated: baseline, week 1 (first vaccination visit). This sample's treatment: pre-vaccination baseline after standard-of-care therapy. Here immunoSEQ multiplex PCR was the method, and the copy in TCRdb shows in-frame clones only, minus some. In the table there are about 15,000 clones, 80% to 90% of which are singletons. This CDR3 spans 12 amino acids. V lost 6 bases and J lost 1, with 6 bases in between. CDR1 ENHRY and CDR2 SYGVKD come from the germline V gene. Sample: PBMCs, taken from a glioma patient treated with radiotherapy, temozolomide or both. This rearrangement joins TRBV10-3 to TRBJ1-2; the D is unclear. The sequence was obtained from a woman aged 40 to 55 with glioma. Some clones in this sample may be carry-over from other donors' samples. The CDR3 sequence is CAIREGNYGYTF. The DNA of the CDR3 is TGTGCCATCAGGGAGGGTAACTATGGCTACACCTTC.